Listed here are 32 T cell receptor beta chains from one sample, sequenced in a study of blood T cell repertoires in COVID-19. Using immunoSEQ multiplex PCR, the repertoire was profiled, and TCRdb retains in-frame clones only, with some absent. The profile shows some 93,000 clones, roughly 86% of them singletons. The specimen was peripheral blood. These receptors originate from a man aged 50-59 years with acute or convalescent COVID-19.

The chain joins TRBV2 to TRBJ2-7, with 7 bases matching TRBD2. CDR1 is SNHLY and CDR2 is FYNNEI in the germline V gene. The CDR3 runs 12 residues. Losses at the gene ends were 5 bases for V and 4 bases for J; bases not matched to a gene: 2. CDR3 nucleotides: TGTGCCAGCAGTCCTAGCGGTTACGAGCAGTACTTC. Translated: CASSPSGYEQYF.

V and J are TRBV9 and TRBJ2-3, with 13 bases matching TRBD2. The CDR3 spans 18 residues. Germline loops: CDR1 SGDLS, CDR2 YYNGEE. V was clipped by 3 bases and J by 4 bases; unmatched bases: 11. CDR3 DNA sequence: TGTGCCAGCAGCGCTTACCCTCGGACTAGCGGGAGCCCAGATACGCAGTATTTT. It translates to CASSAYPRTSGSPDTQYF.

The chain carries TRBV5-5 and TRBJ1-4, with 11 bases lining up with TRBD1. Germline V gene data show CDR1 as SGHKS and CDR2 as YYEKEE (reference sequence). The CDR3 runs 16 residues. J gave up 8 bases and V 4 bases, and 10 bases lay outside the gene matches. CDR3 amino acids: CASSREGDRGNEKLFF. CDR3 sequence (DNA): TGTGCCAGCAGCCGGGAGGGGGACAGGGGGAACGAAAAACTGTTTTTT.

This chain links TRBV5-5 with TRBJ2-1; tentatively, D is TRBD1 (6 bases). Germline V CDR1 and CDR2: SGHKS, YYEKEE (reference sequence). Trimming pared 2 bases from V and 0 bases from J, leaving 12 bases between. The CDR3 runs to 16 residues. The DNA of the CDR3 is TGTGCCAGCAGCTTAGGACAGCTCTTCTCCTACAATGAGCAGTTCTTC. Translated, it gives CASSLGQLFSYNEQFF. The full variable domain, in which reference TRBV5-5 and TRBJ2-1 provide the parts outside the CDR3, is DAGVTQSPTHLIKTRGQQVTLRCSPISGHKSVSWYQQVLGQGPQFIFQYYEKEERGRGNFPDRFSARQFPNYSSELNVNALLLGDSALYLCASSLGQLFSYNEQFFGPGTRLTVL.

V is TRBV6-6 and J is TRBJ2-3; D is unresolved. The CDR3 spans 14 residues. Germline V lookup: CDR1 MNHNY, CDR2 SVGAGI (reference sequence). The V and J ends lost 2 bases and 0 bases respectively, with 6 bases between them. The CDR3 protein is CASSYPGSTDTQYF. The CDR3 region has the DNA TGTGCCAGCAGTTACCCCGGGAGCACAGATACGCAGTATTTT.

This rearrangement joins TRBV3-1 (or the pseudogene TRBV3-2) to TRBJ1-1; D is unclear. There are 11 residues in the CDR3. Germline V CDR1 and CDR2: LGHDT, YNNKEL (reference sequence). Trimming cost V 2 bases and J 10 bases, with 8 bases left between them. The CDR3 spells CASSQFERAFF. The CDR3 DNA reads TGTGCCAGCAGCCAATTTGAGAGAGCTTTCTTT.

The chain employs TRBV6-1 and TRBJ2-2; 7 bases line up with TRBD1. Trimming cost V 0 bases and J 4 bases; bases outside gene matches: 5. Germline-derived CDR1 and CDR2 are MNHNS and SASEGT. The CDR3 runs to 16 residues. The CDR3 DNA reads TGTGCCAGCAGTGAAGCGACAGGGTGGGGCACCGGGGAGCTGTTTTTT. Protein: CASSEATGWGTGELFF.

The chain is built from TRBV7-3 and TRBJ2-7; 7 bases agree with TRBD1. The CDR3 consists of 13 residues. V dropped 5 bases and J dropped 3; count of bases not matched to a gene: 4. CDR1 and CDR2 from the germline V gene are SGHTA and FQGTGA. DNA of the CDR3: TGTGCCAGCAGCCCGGACAGGAACTACGAGCAGTACTTC. It specifies CASSPDRNYEQYF.

This rearrangement joins TRBV24-1 to TRBJ2-1; the D is unclear. In germline, CDR1 is KGHDR, CDR2 SFDVKD. The CDR3 sequence is 13 residues long. The germline V and J ends were trimmed by 7 bases and 4 bases, with 10 bases remaining between them. This CDR3 reads CATRGTGYNEQFF. In DNA, the CDR3 is TGTGCCACCAGGGGCACCGGTTACAATGAGCAGTTCTTC.

This rearrangement joins TRBV9 to TRBJ2-5, with 8 bases aligning to TRBD2. The V segment lost 3 bases and the J segment 4 bases; nucleotides outside the gene matches: 11. The CDR3 consists of 16 residues. Germline values: CDR1 SGDLS, CDR2 YYNGEE. CDR3 sequence (DNA): TGTGCCAGCAGCGCACTGGACCTCCGGGGGGGAGAGACCCAGTACTTC. It encodes CASSALDLRGGETQYF.

The chain couples TRBV6-1 to TRBJ1-1; TRBD1 might be the D (6 bases). Germline loops: CDR1 MNHNS, CDR2 SASEGT. The CDR3 extends over 11 amino acids. The V end was cut by 2 bases, the J end by 10 bases, with 8 bases between. In DNA, the CDR3 is TGTGCCAGCAGTGAACAGGGGCGAGCTTTCTTT. Translation: CASSEQGRAFF.

As DNA, the CDR3 is TGTGCCAGCAGCCAAGAAGGTGGACTAGCGGGTGGAGGGCAGTACTTC. Translating gives CASSQEGGLAGGGQYF. The rearrangement joins TRBV4-2 to TRBJ2-7; 11 positions match TRBD2. CDR1 is LGHNA and CDR2 is YNFKEQ in the germline V gene. This CDR3 comprises 16 residues. V lost 0 bases, J lost 9 bases, and 10 bases stayed unmatched.

The chain links TRBV6-2 or TRBV6-3 to TRBJ2-2, with 15 bases identical to TRBD2. With V trimmed by 2 bases and J by 3 bases, 7 bases remained unmatched. CDR1 is MNHEY and CDR2 is SVGEGT in the germline V gene. The CDR3 spans 19 residues. CDR3 sequence: CASSYLPGLAGGYTGELFF. As DNA, the CDR3 is TGTGCCAGCAGTTACCTCCCAGGACTAGCGGGAGGGTACACCGGGGAGCTGTTTTTT.

The V gene is TRBV2, the J gene TRBJ2-1, with TRBD2 identical over 8 bases. CDR1 is SNHLY and CDR2 is FYNNEI in the germline V gene. The CDR3 sequence is 15 residues long. The J segment lost 6 bases and the V segment lost 7 bases, leaving 11 bases of the junction unmatched. This chain's CDR3 is CASTPELAGGNEQFF. DNA for the CDR3: TGTGCCAGCACCCCGGAACTCGCGGGAGGCAATGAGCAGTTCTTC. Combining the CDR3 with reference TRBV2 and TRBJ2-1 gives the whole variable domain EPEVTQTPSHQVTQMGQEVILRCVPISNHLYFYWYRQILGQKVEFLVSFYNNEISEKSEIFDDQFSVERPDGSNFTLKIRSTKLEDSAMYFCASTPELAGGNEQFFGPGTRLTVL.

This clone was detected only a few times. The chain couples TRBV27 to TRBJ2-1; 10 bases are a match to TRBD1. This CDR3 has 18 residues. V was clipped by 2 bases and J by 2 bases; unmatched bases: 9. Germline lookup yields CDR1 MNHEY and CDR2 SMNVEV (reference sequence). CDR3 in amino acids: CASSLRAPDRGAYNEQFF. The CDR3 bases are TGTGCCAGCAGTTTACGCGCCCCGGACAGGGGGGCCTACAATGAGCAGTTCTTC.

The rearrangement joins TRBV5-5 to TRBJ2-2; no clear D. Germline CDR1 and CDR2: SGHKS and YYEKEE (reference sequence). V was cut by 6 bases and J by 7 bases, with 13 bases left in between. This CDR3 has 13 residues. Here the CDR3 reads CASIQFERGELFF. In DNA, the CDR3 is TGTGCCAGCATCCAGTTCGAGCGCGGGGAGCTGTTTTTT.

The chain links TRBV5-4 to TRBJ2-5; possibly TRBD2 for D (7 bases). Germline CDR1 and CDR2: SGHNT and YYREEE (reference sequence). The CDR3 is 15 amino acids. Trimming removed 6 bases from V and 2 bases from J, with 17 bases in between. CDR3 sequence reads: CASNLGGGGQETQYF. Here the CDR3 DNA reads TGTGCCAGCAACCTGGGGGGGGGCGGGCAAGAGACCCAGTACTTC.

The chain carries TRBV29-1 and TRBJ2-5; D possibly corresponds to TRBD2 (6 bases). The ends were cut back, 2 bases at V and 2 bases at J, with 6 bases in the middle. The CDR3 loop spans 12 amino acids. The germline gives CDR1 SQVTM, CDR2 ANQGSEA. This chain's CDR3 is CSVERGQETQYF. CDR3 in DNA: TGCAGCGTTGAACGGGGGCAAGAGACCCAGTACTTC.

This clone was observed a few times. This chain links TRBV5-1 with TRBJ1-3; 7 nucleotides align to TRBD1. After removal of 0 bases from V and 2 bases from J, the junction contained 5 bases not matched to a gene. The germline V gene has CDR1 SGHRS and CDR2 YFSETQ. This CDR3 region has 16 residues. CDR3 nucleotide sequence: TGCGCCAGCAGCTTGGGAGACAGGGCGACTGGAAACACCATATATTTT. Residues: CASSLGDRATGNTIYF.

The rearrangement joins TRBV11-2 to TRBJ1-1, with a weak D call TRBD1 (6 bases). Per the germline V gene, CDR1 is SGHAT and CDR2 is FQNNGV. The CDR3 is 14 amino acids. V lost 3 bases and J lost 4, with 12 bases in between. The CDR3 DNA is TGTGCCAGCAGCTTGGGGGGGCGGATCACTGAAGCTTTCTTT. Protein sequence: CASSLGGRITEAFF. The full variable domain, rest sourced from reference TRBV11-2 and TRBJ1-1, is EAGVAQSPRYKIIEKRQSVAFWCNPISGHATLYWYQQILGQGPKLLIQFQNNGVVDDSQLPKDRFSAERLKGVDSTLKIQPAKLEDSAVYLCASSLGGRITEAFFGQGTRLTVV.

The chain joins TRBV5-4 to TRBJ2-4; perhaps TRBD1 as D (5 bases). Trimming removed 0 bases at V and 0 bases at J, with 10 bases between. The germline CDR1 and CDR2 sequences are SGHNT and YYREEE (reference sequence). There are 16 residues in the CDR3. CDR3 nucleotides: TGTGCCAGCAGCTTGGAAGGGGTACTAGCCAAAAACATTCAGTACTTC. It specifies CASSLEGVLAKNIQYF.

The chain combines TRBV7-3 with TRBJ1-1; 7 bases map to TRBD1. Losses at the gene ends were 5 bases for V and 0 bases for J; bases not matched to a gene: 3. CDR1 SGHTA and CDR2 FQGTGA come from the germline V gene. CDR3 size: 14 residues. The CDR3 sequence is CASSQGTVNTEAFF. In DNA form, the CDR3 reads TGTGCCAGCAGCCAAGGGACAGTGAACACTGAAGCTTTCTTT.

This chain joins TRBV5-6 and TRBJ2-7; a possible D gene is TRBD2 (6 bases). This CDR3 comprises 12 residues. V was shortened by 0 bases and J by 7 bases, with 8 bases between the two germline ends. Per the germline V gene, CDR1 is SGHDT and CDR2 is YYEEEE. CDR3 amino acids: CASSLGLAEQYF. Here the CDR3 DNA reads TGTGCCAGCAGCTTGGGGCTAGCGGAGCAGTACTTC.

The chain recombines TRBV6-2 or TRBV6-3 with TRBJ1-3; 8 positions agree with TRBD1. Trimming took 6 bases from V and 7 from J; bases not matched to a gene: 17. CDR3 size: 17 residues. Looked up from germline, CDR1 is MNHEY and CDR2 is SVGEGT. The CDR3: CASSPWDRRKGRNTIYF. In DNA, the CDR3 is TGTGCCAGCAGCCCTTGGGACAGGCGGAAAGGTCGGAACACCATATATTTT.

J is TRBJ2-1 and V is TRBV5-1, with 11 bases fitting TRBD2. Germline CDR1 reads SGHRS; CDR2 reads YFSETQ. The CDR3 covers 17 residues. The trim removed 4 bases at V and 5 bases at J, leaving 11 bases unmatched. In DNA form, the CDR3 reads TGCGCCAGCAGCGGGATCGCTAGCGGGAGGCCCAACAATGAGCAGTTCTTC. Protein: CASSGIASGRPNNEQFF.

The chain recombines TRBV27 with TRBJ1-2; 8 nucleotides match TRBD1. This CDR3 comprises 16 residues. The V segment lost 7 bases and the J segment 0 bases; nucleotides outside the gene matches: 10. Per germline, CDR1 MNHEY and CDR2 SMNVEV (reference sequence). The CDR3 region is CASTPTGASANYGYTF. The CDR3 nucleotides are TGTGCCAGCACCCCGACAGGGGCCTCTGCTAACTATGGCTACACCTTC.

This clone occurred once. This chain joins TRBV12-5 and TRBJ1-2, with a possible D match to TRBD1 (5 bases). The V gene lost 2 bases and the J gene lost 3 bases, with 16 bases spanning the gap. Germline CDR1 reads LGHNT; CDR2 reads FRNRAP. The CDR3 is made up of 16 amino acids. The DNA of the CDR3 is TGTGCTAGTGGTTTGCTAGTCGCCAGGGCGCACTATGGCTACACCTTC. Its protein is CASGLLVARAHYGYTF.

The chain carries TRBV12-5 and TRBJ2-2; weak D call: TRBD2 (5 bases). Trimming removed 2 bases from V and 6 bases from J, with 10 bases in between. This CDR3 is built from 14 residues. Germline CDR1 is LGHNT and CDR2 is FRNRAP. In DNA, the CDR3 is TGTGCTAGTGGTTTGAGGCCCGGGGCCGGGGAGCTGTTTTTT. It is translated as CASGLRPGAGELFF.

With regard to this clone: The junction shows a germline mismatch at one end, possibly a read error. The genes are TRBV12-3 or TRBV12-4 and TRBJ1-3, with D possibly TRBD1 on 6 matching bases. CDR3 length equals 13 residues. CDR3 sequence reads: CASSLAGTRGLIF. CDR3 coding DNA: TGTGCCAGCAGTTTAGCGGGGACAAGGGGTCTCATATTT.

The chain employs TRBV5-1 and TRBJ1-5, with D hard to call. V was shortened by 0 bases and J by 2 bases, with 6 bases between the two germline ends. The germline CDR1 and CDR2 sequences are SGHRS and YFSETQ. CDR3 length equals 14 residues. Here the CDR3 reads CASSLGDRNQPQHF. In DNA, the CDR3 is TGCGCCAGCAGCTTGGGAGATCGCAATCAGCCCCAGCATTTT.

The rearrangement joins TRBV11-2 to TRBJ1-2; 9 bases line up with TRBD1. V gave up 4 bases and J gave up 6 bases; unmatched junction bases: 18. Per germline, CDR1 SGHAT and CDR2 FQNNGV. CDR3 length equals 18 residues. CDR3: CASSWVKAGTGYEHGYTF. CDR3 DNA sequence: TGTGCCAGCAGCTGGGTTAAAGCCGGGACAGGGTATGAGCATGGCTACACCTTC.

This clone occurred once. This sequence joins TRBV29-1 and TRBJ1-1, with TRBD1 matching over 7 bases. Germline V gives CDR1 SQVTM, CDR2 ANQGSEA. CDR3 length: 12 residues. Trimming took 7 bases from V and 0 from J; bases not matched to a gene: 2. This CDR3 is CSGGQLNTEAFF. The CDR3 DNA reads as TGCAGCGGGGGACAGTTGAACACTGAAGCTTTCTTT.